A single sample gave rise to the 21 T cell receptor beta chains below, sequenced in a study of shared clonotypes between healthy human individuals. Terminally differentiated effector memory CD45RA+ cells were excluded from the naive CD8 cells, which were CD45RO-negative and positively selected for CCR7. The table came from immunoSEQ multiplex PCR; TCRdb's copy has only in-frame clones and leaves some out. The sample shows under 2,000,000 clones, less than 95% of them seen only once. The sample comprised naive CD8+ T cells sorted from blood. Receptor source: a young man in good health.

This CDR3 is CASSLGVVGSNQPQHF. The CDR3 DNA follows: TGTGCCAGCAGCTTAGGGGTCGTGGGTAGCAATCAGCCCCAGCATTTT. The chain joins TRBV5-6 to TRBJ1-5, with TRBD1 as a possible D gene (5 bases). CDR1 is SGHDT and CDR2 is YYEEEE in the germline V gene. The CDR3 has 16 residues. Trimming took off 2 bases at V and 0 bases at J, with 12 bases between the two ends.

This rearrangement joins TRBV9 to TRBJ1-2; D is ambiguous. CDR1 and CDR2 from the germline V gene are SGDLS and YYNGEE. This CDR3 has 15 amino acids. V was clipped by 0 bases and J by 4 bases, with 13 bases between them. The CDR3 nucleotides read TGTGCCAGCAGCGTAGCGGTCGAGAGTGTCTATGGCTACACCTTC. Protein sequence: CASSVAVESVYGYTF.

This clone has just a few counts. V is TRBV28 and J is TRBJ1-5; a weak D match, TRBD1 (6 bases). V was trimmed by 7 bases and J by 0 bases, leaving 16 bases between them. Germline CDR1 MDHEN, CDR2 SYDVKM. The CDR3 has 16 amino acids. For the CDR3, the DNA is TGTGCCAGCACATCTCCCGGGACAACTAGCAATCAGCCCCAGCATTTT. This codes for CASTSPGTTSNQPQHF.

The CDR3 region is CASSPGTHGVYEQYF. The CDR3 DNA reads as TGTGCCAGCAGCCCAGGGACTCATGGAGTCTACGAGCAGTACTTC. The V call is TRBV7-6, the J call TRBJ2-7, with D possibly being TRBD2 (6 bases). The CDR3 covers 15 residues. The V end was cut by 5 bases, the J end by 3 bases, with 17 bases between. Per germline, CDR1 SGHVS and CDR2 FNYEAQ.

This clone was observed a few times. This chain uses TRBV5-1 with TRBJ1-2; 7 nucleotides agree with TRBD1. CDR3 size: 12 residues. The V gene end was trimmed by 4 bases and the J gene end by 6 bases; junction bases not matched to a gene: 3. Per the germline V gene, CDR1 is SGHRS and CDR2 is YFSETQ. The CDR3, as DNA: TGCGCCAGCAGCGTGGGGACAGATGGCTACACCTTC. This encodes CASSVGTDGYTF.

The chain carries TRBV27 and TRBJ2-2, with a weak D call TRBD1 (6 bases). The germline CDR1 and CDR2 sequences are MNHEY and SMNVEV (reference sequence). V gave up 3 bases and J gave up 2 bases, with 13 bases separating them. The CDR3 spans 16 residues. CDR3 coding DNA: TGTGCCAGCAGTTTTTTAGGGACACAAAACACCGGGGAGCTGTTTTTT. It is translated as CASSFLGTQNTGELFF.

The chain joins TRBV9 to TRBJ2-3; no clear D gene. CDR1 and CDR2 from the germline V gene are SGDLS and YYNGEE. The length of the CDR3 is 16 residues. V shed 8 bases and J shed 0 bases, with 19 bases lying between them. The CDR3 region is CARTRPFGPSTDTQYF. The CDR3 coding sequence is TGTGCCAGAACCCGCCCCTTTGGGCCCAGCACAGATACGCAGTATTTT. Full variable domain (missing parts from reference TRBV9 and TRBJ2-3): DSGVTQTPKHLITATGQRVTLRCSPRSGDLSVYWYQQSLDQGLQFLIQYYNGEERAKGNILERFSAQQFPDLHSELNLSSLELGDSALYFCARTRPFGPSTDTQYFGPGTRLTVL.

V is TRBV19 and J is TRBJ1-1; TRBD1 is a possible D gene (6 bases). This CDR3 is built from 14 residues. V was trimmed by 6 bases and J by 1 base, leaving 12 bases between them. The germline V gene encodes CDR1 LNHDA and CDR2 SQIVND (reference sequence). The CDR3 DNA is TGTGCCAGTAGACTTACAGGGTCGAACACTGAAGCTTTCTTT. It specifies CASRLTGSNTEAFF.

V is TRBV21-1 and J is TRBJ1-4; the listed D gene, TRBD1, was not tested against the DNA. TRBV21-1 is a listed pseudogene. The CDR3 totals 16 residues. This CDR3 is CASSSCRDREREKLFF. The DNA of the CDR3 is TGTGCCAGCAGCTCTTGCCGGGACAGGGAGAGGGAAAAACTGTTTTTT.

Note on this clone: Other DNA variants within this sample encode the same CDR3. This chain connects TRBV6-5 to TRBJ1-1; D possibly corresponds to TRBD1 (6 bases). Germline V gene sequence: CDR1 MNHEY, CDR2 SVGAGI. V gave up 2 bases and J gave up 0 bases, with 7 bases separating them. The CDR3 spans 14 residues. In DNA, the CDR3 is TGTGCCAGCAGTTACCAGGGGTTGAACACTGAAGCTTTCTTT. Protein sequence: CASSYQGLNTEAFF.

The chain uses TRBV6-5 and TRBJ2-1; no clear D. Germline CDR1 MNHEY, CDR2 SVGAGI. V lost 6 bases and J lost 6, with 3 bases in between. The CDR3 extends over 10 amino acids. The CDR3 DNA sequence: TGTGCCAGCAGGGGCAATGAGCAGTTCTTC. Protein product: CASRGNEQFF.

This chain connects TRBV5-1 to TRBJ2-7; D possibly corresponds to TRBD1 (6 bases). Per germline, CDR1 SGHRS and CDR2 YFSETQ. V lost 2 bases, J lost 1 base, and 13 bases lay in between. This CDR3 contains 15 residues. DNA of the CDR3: TGCGCCAGCAGCTTCGGCCCGGGGACATCCTACGAGCAGTACTTC. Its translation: CASSFGPGTSYEQYF.

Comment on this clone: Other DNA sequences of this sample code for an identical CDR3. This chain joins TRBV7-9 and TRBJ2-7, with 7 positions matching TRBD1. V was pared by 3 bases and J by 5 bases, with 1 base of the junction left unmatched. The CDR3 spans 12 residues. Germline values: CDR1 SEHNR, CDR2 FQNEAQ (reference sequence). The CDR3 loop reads CASSFTGDEQYF. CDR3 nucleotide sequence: TGTGCCAGCAGCTTTACAGGGGACGAGCAGTACTTC.

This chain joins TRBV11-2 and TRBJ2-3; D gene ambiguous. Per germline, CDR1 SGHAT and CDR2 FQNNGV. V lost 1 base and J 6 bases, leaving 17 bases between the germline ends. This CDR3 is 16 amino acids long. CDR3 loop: CASSLVTGYQSDTQYF. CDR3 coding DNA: TGTGCCAGCAGCTTAGTGACCGGTTACCAGAGCGATACGCAGTATTTT.

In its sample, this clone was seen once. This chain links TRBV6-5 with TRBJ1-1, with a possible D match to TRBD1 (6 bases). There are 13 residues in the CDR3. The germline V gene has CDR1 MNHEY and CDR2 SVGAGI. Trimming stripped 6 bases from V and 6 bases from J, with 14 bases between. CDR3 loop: CASSLPGAAEAFF. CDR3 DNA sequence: TGTGCCAGCAGCCTCCCGGGGGCGGCTGAAGCTTTCTTT.

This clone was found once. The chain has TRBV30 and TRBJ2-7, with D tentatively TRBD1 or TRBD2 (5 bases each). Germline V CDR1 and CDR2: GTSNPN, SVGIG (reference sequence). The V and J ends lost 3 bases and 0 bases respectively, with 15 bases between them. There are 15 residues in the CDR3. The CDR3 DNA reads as TGTGCCTGGAGGGGTTTTACGGGACCCTCCTACGAGCAGTACTTC. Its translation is CAWRGFTGPSYEQYF.

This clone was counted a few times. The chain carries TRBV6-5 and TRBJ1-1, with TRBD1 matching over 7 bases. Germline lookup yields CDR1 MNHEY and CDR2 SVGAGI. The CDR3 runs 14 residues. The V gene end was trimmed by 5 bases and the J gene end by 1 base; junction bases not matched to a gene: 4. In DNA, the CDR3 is TGTGCCAGCAGTCGACAGGGTCCGAACACTGAAGCTTTCTTT. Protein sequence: CASSRQGPNTEAFF.

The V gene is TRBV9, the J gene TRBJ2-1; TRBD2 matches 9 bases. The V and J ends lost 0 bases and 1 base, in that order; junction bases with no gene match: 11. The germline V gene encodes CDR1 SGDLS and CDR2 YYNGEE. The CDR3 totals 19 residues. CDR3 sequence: CASSVEYPSGTGSYNEQFF. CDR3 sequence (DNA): TGTGCCAGCAGCGTAGAATATCCTAGCGGGACTGGGTCCTACAATGAGCAGTTCTTC.

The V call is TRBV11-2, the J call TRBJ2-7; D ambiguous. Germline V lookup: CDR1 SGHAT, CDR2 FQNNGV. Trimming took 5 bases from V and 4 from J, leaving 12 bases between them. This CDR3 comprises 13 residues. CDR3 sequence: CASSPPFGYEQYF. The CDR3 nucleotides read TGTGCCAGCAGCCCTCCCTTTGGGTACGAGCAGTACTTC.

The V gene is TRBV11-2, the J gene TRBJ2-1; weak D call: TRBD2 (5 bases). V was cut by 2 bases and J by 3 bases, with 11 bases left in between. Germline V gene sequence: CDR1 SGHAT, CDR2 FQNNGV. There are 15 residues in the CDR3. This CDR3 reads CASSLSGGLYNEQFF. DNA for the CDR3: TGTGCCAGCAGCTTAAGTGGCGGGCTCTACAATGAGCAGTTCTTC.

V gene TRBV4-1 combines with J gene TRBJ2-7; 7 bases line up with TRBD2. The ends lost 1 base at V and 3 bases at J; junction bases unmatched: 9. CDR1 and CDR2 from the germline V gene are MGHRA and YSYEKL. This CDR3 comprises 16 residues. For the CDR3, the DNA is TGCGCCAGCAGCCAAGGGGAGGGGCCCTATTACTACGAGCAGTACTTC. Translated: CASSQGEGPYYYEQYF.